These T cell receptor beta chains were read from a single sample in a study of a mutant IDH1 vaccine in newly diagnosed glioma. No antigen is known for these receptors. The data were produced by immunoSEQ multiplex PCR, yet TCRdb's version contains in-frame clones alone and is incomplete. The sample shows over 35,000 clones, around 81% of them seen only once. The sequenced sample was PBMCs, obtained from a glioma patient whose treatment included an IDH1 peptide vaccine. The source of these receptors is a man aged 35 to 55 with glioma. The CDR3 runs from the conserved cysteine through the conserved F or W. A D gene is named only where the DNA matches it firmly. The size of a clone is reported for some rows only, either as once, few or many, or as a class for expanded clones.

j_gene,d_gene,abundance,v_gene,CDR3aa,CDR3nt
TRBJ2-3,-,-,TRBV9,CASSVGRVDTQYF,TGTGCCAGCAGCGTAGGGAGGGTAGATACGCAGTATTTT
TRBJ2-3,-,-,TRBV10-3,CAISGGGGTDTQYF,TGTGCCATCAGTGGAGGAGGGGGCACAGATACGCAGTATTTT
TRBJ1-2,TRBD1,few,TRBV30,CAWWDRVKANYGYTF,TGTGCCTGGTGGGACAGGGTGAAAGCTAACTATGGCTACACCTTC
TRBJ1-6,-,-,TRBV6-5,CASSYRSSYNSPLHF,TGTGCCAGCAGTTATAGGAGCTCCTATAATTCACCCCTCCACTTT
TRBJ2-7,-,-,TRBV4-2,CASSQDLAQTYEQYF,TGTGCCAGCAGCCAAGATCTGGCGCAGACCTACGAGCAGTACTTC
TRBJ1-5,-,-,TRBV7-6,CASSLVGGQPQHF,TGTGCCAGCAGCTTAGTAGGGGGGCAGCCCCAGCATTTT
TRBJ2-7,TRBD1,-,TRBV5-1,CASSGTGGIEQYF,TGCGCCAGCAGCGGGACAGGGGGGATCGAGCAGTACTTC
TRBJ2-2,TRBD2,-,TRBV19,CASSIVGGVGTGELFF,TGTGCCAGTAGTATCGTGGGAGGGGTCGGCACCGGGGAGCTGTTTTTT
TRBJ2-2,TRBD2,-,TRBV10-3,CAIRSGRDTGELFF,TGTGCCATCAGGAGCGGGAGGGACACCGGGGAGCTGTTTTTT
TRBJ1-5,TRBD1,few,TRBV7-2,CASSPGQGANQPQHF,TGTGCCAGCAGCCCCGGACAGGGGGCCAATCAGCCCCAGCATTTT
TRBJ2-6,-,-,TRBV5-8,CASSLVTLGANVLTF,TGTGCCAGCAGCTTGGTGACACTTGGGGCCAACGTCCTGACTTTC